These T cell receptor beta chains were read from a single sample in a study of T cells after yellow fever vaccination. TCRdb reprocessed the 5' RACE reads via MiXCR and lists one record per CDR3 protein. The data show hundreds of thousands of distinct CDR3 sequences, 17% seen once. This sample comprised PBMCs, obtained 4 to 6 days after the first yellow fever vaccination. The receptor source for this set is a man aged 18 to 29 who received the YFV17D yellow fever vaccine. Both conserved end residues are part of each CDR3. A D gene is named only where the DNA matches it firmly. Only some rows state a clone size, as once, few, many or a class for expanded clones.

d_gene,j_gene,abundance,v_gene,CDR3aa,CDR3nt
NA,TRBJ2-1,NA,TRBV28,CASGFGGRGRLVEQFF,TGTGCCAGCGGGTTCGGTGGGAGGGGGCGCCTCGTTGAGCAGTTCTTC
NA,TRBJ1-6,few,TRBV7-9,CASSLHAGTNNSPLHF,TGTGCCAGCAGCTTGCACGCAGGGACGAATAATTCACCCCTCCACTTT
NA,TRBJ2-5,few,TRBV7-2,CASSFNRIVQETQYF,TGTGCCAGCAGCTTTAACAGGATCGTACAAGAGACCCAGTACTTC
TRBD1,TRBJ1-1,few,TRBV20-1,CSAPGQGSANTEAFF,TGCAGTGCCCCGGGACAGGGGAGCGCGAACACTGAAGCTTTCTTT
NA,TRBJ1-3,NA,TRBV6-5,CASSYDRYSGNTIYF,TGTGCCAGCAGTTACGACAGATACTCTGGAAACACCATATATTTT
NA,TRBJ1-1,NA,TRBV5-4,CASSLALGMNTEAFF,TGTGCCAGCAGCTTGGCCCTAGGGATGAACACTGAAGCTTTCTTT
NA,TRBJ2-2,NA,TRBV27,CASSFLGVHGELFF,TGTGCCAGCAGTTTTCTGGGGGTGCACGGGGAGCTGTTTTTT
NA,TRBJ2-3,NA,TRBV20-1,CSARDPAGPSTDTQYF,TGCAGTGCTAGAGATCCCGCGGGCCCTAGCACAGATACGCAGTATTTT
NA,TRBJ1-2,few,TRBV7-9,CASSFGYWSGDGGYTF,TGTGCCAGCAGCTTTGGGTATTGGTCAGGGGACGGCGGCTACACCTTC
NA,TRBJ1-2,NA,TRBV7-9,CASSLEGRGGYTF,TGTGCCAGCAGCTTAGAGGGCAGAGGTGGCTACACCTTC
NA,TRBJ2-5,NA,TRBV3-1,CASSPYLLLKETQYF,TGTGCCAGCAGCCCCTACCTCCTATTAAAAGAGACCCAGTACTTC
TRBD1,TRBJ1-5,NA,TRBV6-1,CATYRTGEGNQPQHF,TGTGCCACTTACCGGACAGGGGAGGGCAATCAGCCCCAGCATTTT
TRBD1,TRBJ1-2,NA,TRBV18,CASSRDREDYGYTF,TGTGCCAGCTCACGGGACAGGGAGGATTATGGCTACACCTTC
TRBD1,TRBJ1-2,few,TRBV7-9,CASSRDRGLGYTF,TGTGCCAGCAGCCGTGACAGGGGGCTTGGCTACACCTTC
NA,TRBJ1-1,NA,TRBV5-1,CASSPRVGGTEAFF,TGCGCCAGCAGCCCCCGGGTCGGAGGCACTGAAGCTTTCTTT
TRBD1,TRBJ2-3,few,TRBV5-1,CASSPTGVAADTQYF,TGCGCCAGCAGTCCGACAGGGGTTGCAGCAGATACGCAGTATTTT
NA,TRBJ1-2,NA,TRBV7-9,CASSPRSGIQYGYTF,TGTGCCAGCAGCCCCAGATCCGGGATACAGTATGGCTACACCTTC
TRBD1,TRBJ2-1,few,TRBV11-2,CASSSNRGSYNEQFF,TGTGCCAGCAGCTCAAACAGGGGATCCTACAATGAGCAGTTCTTC
TRBD2,TRBJ2-3,NA,TRBV27,CASSLTRGETDTQYF,TGTGCCAGCAGTTTAACGCGGGGGGAAACAGATACGCAGTATTTT
NA,TRBJ1-2,NA,TRBV28,CASTTPGAYYGYTF,TGTGCCAGCACCACTCCAGGGGCCTACTATGGCTACACCTTC
NA,TRBJ1-2,few,TRBV5-8,CASSLVVVISYTF,TGTGCCAGCAGCTTGGTTGTTGTTATCAGCTACACCTTC
TRBD2,TRBJ2-5,many,TRBV7-3,CASSFGGVQETQYF,TGTGCCAGCAGCTTTGGGGGGGTTCAAGAGACCCAGTACTTC
TRBD1,TRBJ1-3,NA,TRBV6-5,CASSYSRQGSGNTIYF,TGTGCCAGCAGTTACTCGCGACAGGGCTCTGGAAACACCATATATTTT
TRBD2,TRBJ2-3,many,TRBV7-2,CASSFPGAGGHTDTQYF,TGTGCCAGCAGCTTCCCGGGCGCGGGGGGCCACACAGATACGCAGTATTTT
TRBD1,TRBJ1-5,NA,TRBV5-1,CASSLGGDRGSNQPQHF,TGCGCCAGCAGCCTTGGGGGCGACAGGGGGAGCAATCAGCCCCAGCATTTT
TRBD2,TRBJ2-7,many,TRBV12-3/TRBV12-4,CASRGGGSSYEQYF,TGTGCCTCACGAGGCGGCGGGAGCTCCTACGAGCAGTACTTC
NA,TRBJ1-1,few,TRBV5-1,CASSLTVLNTEAFF,TGCGCCAGCAGCTTGACAGTATTGAACACTGAAGCTTTCTTT
NA,TRBJ2-1,few,TRBV5-1,CASSLGTTLVHEQFF,TGCGCCAGCAGCCTTGGGACAACCTTGGTCCATGAGCAGTTCTTC
NA,TRBJ1-5,few,TRBV7-9,CASSEDTYSNQPQHF,TGTGCCAGCAGCGAGGACACATATAGCAATCAGCCCCAGCATTTT
NA,TRBJ1-3,few,TRBV14,CASSQENTGNTIYF,TGTGCCAGCAGCCAAGAGAACACTGGAAACACCATATATTTT
NA,TRBJ1-6,NA,TRBV5-4,CASSLTAHSSYNSPLHF,TGTGCCAGCAGCCTGACGGCGCACAGCTCCTATAATTCACCCCTCCACTTT
NA,TRBJ2-1,NA,TRBV6-2/TRBV6-3,CASSTIGQSSYNEQFF,TGTGCCAGCAGCACCATCGGGCAGAGCTCCTACAATGAGCAGTTCTTC
NA,TRBJ1-5,few,TRBV7-6,CASSPRGFGQPQHF,TGTGCCAGCAGCCCCCGGGGGTTCGGTCAGCCCCAGCATTTT
NA,TRBJ1-5,NA,TRBV6-5,CASSYELGNQPQHF,TGTGCCAGCAGTTACGAGTTGGGTAATCAGCCCCAGCATTTT
NA,TRBJ1-1,few,TRBV20-1,CSASLAANTEAFF,TGCAGTGCTAGTCTGGCGGCGAACACTGAAGCTTTCTTT
NA,TRBJ1-2,NA,TRBV7-2,CASRDGSKRNYGYTF,TGTGCCAGCAGAGACGGGTCGAAACGAAACTATGGCTACACCTTC
TRBD1,TRBJ2-5,NA,TRBV6-5,CASSYSRSGGETQYF,TGTGCCAGCAGTTACTCGAGATCAGGGGGAGAGACCCAGTACTTC
NA,TRBJ2-5,many,TRBV9,CASSVPDGQETQYF,TGTGCCAGCAGCGTACCCGACGGGCAAGAGACCCAGTACTTC
TRBD1,TRBJ2-1,few,TRBV4-1,CASSQGAPGGRSYNEQFF,TGCGCCAGCAGCCAAGGGGCCCCAGGGGGCAGATCCTACAATGAGCAGTTCTTC
NA,TRBJ1-1,many,TRBV10-3,CAISEAGGLLNTEAFF,TGTGCCATCAGTGAGGCTGGTGGGCTGCTGAACACTGAAGCTTTCTTT
NA,TRBJ1-1,NA,TRBV5-6,CASSYREGGAFF,TGTGCCAGCAGCTACCGGGAGGGAGGAGCTTTCTTT
TRBD2,TRBJ2-3,few,TRBV4-2,CASSQLGLASADTQYF,TGTGCCAGCAGCCAACTGGGACTAGCTTCGGCAGATACGCAGTATTTT
NA,TRBJ2-5,many,TRBV7-9,CASGGETQYF,TGTGCCAGTGGTGGAGAGACCCAGTACTTC
NA,TRBJ1-1,NA,TRBV20-1,CSATGVYTEAFF,TGCAGTGCTACGGGGGTCTACACTGAAGCTTTCTTT
NA,TRBJ1-1,few,TRBV16,CASSPPTGLNTEAFF,TGTGCCAGCAGCCCCCCGACAGGACTGAACACTGAAGCTTTCTTT
TRBD2,TRBJ2-5,few,TRBV6-6,CASTGTSGGSNF,TGTGCCAGCACCGGGACTAGCGGGGGATCGAACTTC
NA,TRBJ2-5,many,TRBV5-1,CASSLDQSGETQYF,TGCGCCAGCAGCTTAGATCAGAGCGGGGAGACCCAGTACTTC
TRBD1,TRBJ2-7,NA,TRBV4-1,CASSPALGQGSYEQYF,TGCGCCAGCAGCCCTGCCCTGGGACAGGGTTCCTACGAGCAGTACTTC
TRBD1,TRBJ1-2,NA,TRBV20-1,CSARTQGANYGYTF,TGCAGTGCTAGAACACAGGGGGCTAACTATGGCTACACCTTC
NA,TRBJ2-5,NA,TRBV6-2/TRBV6-3,CASMAREETQYF,TGTGCCAGCATGGCCAGGGAAGAGACCCAGTACTTC
NA,TRBJ2-1,NA,TRBV12-3/TRBV12-4,CASSSGDSYNEQFF,TGTGCCAGCAGTTCAGGGGACTCCTACAATGAGCAGTTCTTC
NA,TRBJ2-5,NA,TRBV20-1,CSATDRQETQYF,TGCAGTGCTACAGACAGGCAAGAGACCCAGTACTTC
NA,TRBJ1-5,few,TRBV20-1,CSASPGVSNQPQHF,TGCAGTGCTAGCCCTGGGGTTAGCAATCAGCCCCAGCATTTT
NA,TRBJ1-5,once,TRBV3-1,CASSQVLDQPQHF,TGTGCCAGCAGCCAAGTGCTGGATCAGCCCCAGCATTTT
NA,TRBJ2-6,NA,TRBV12-3/TRBV12-4,CASSLRGLLVSGANVLTF,TGTGCCAGCAGTTTACGAGGCCTCCTCGTCTCTGGGGCCAACGTCCTGACTTTC
NA,TRBJ2-7,few,TRBV5-4,CASAPSPDYHYEQYF,TGTGCCAGCGCGCCTTCTCCGGACTACCACTACGAGCAGTACTTC
NA,TRBJ2-5,NA,TRBV29-1,CSVVLQETQYF,TGCAGCGTTGTTCTACAAGAGACCCAGTACTTC
NA,TRBJ1-5,NA,TRBV12-3/TRBV12-4,CASSLGDLSSQPQHF,TGTGCCAGCAGTTTAGGGGACCTCAGTAGTCAGCCCCAGCATTTT
NA,TRBJ1-2,NA,TRBV28,CASSCRPKLGDYGYTF,TGTGCCAGCAGTTGCCGCCCCAAGCTGGGAGACTATGGCTACACCTTC